The 19 T cell receptor beta chains reported below all come from one sample, sequenced in a study of shared T cell receptors in the human thymus. Only in-frame clones appear in the TCRdb table, and some are missing; sequencing was by immunoSEQ multiplex PCR. Here the sample spans under 700,000 clones, around three quarters being singletons. This sample was shared with a second study, whose subject was human thymus T cells.

The sequencing sample was made of thymocytes. The source is a boy younger than two with a congenital heart defect.

V and J are TRBV7-2 and TRBJ2-7, with TRBD1 matching over 9 bases. CDR1 and CDR2 (germline): SGHTA, FQGNSA. The J segment lost 3 bases and the V segment lost 5 bases, leaving 8 bases of the junction unmatched. The CDR3 length is 15 residues. The CDR3 is CASSPWGQGGYEQYF. CDR3 DNA sequence: TGTGCCAGCAGCCCATGGGGACAGGGAGGCTACGAGCAGTACTTC.

Here the CDR3 DNA reads TGTGCCAGCAGTTTAAAGACGGGGGTTCTGAACACTGAAGCTTTCTTT. It codes for CASSLKTGVLNTEAFF. This chain links TRBV27 with TRBJ1-1; D possibly corresponds to TRBD1 (5 bases). V lost 2 bases to trimming and J lost 0 bases, with 13 bases between them. The germline gives CDR1 MNHEY, CDR2 SMNVEV (reference sequence). The length of the CDR3 is 16 residues.

The gene calls are TRBV12-5 and TRBJ2-3; D gene unclear. This CDR3 region has 14 residues. Germline loops: CDR1 LGHNT, CDR2 FRNRAP. V was clipped by 4 bases and J by 1 base, with 9 bases between them. CDR3 DNA: TGTGCTAGTGGTTCAGACTCCCGCACAGATACGCAGTATTTT. Its translation: CASGSDSRTDTQYF.

Only a few counts were recorded for this clone. The chain has TRBV29-1 and TRBJ2-4, with D possibly TRBD2 on 7 matching bases. The CDR3 covers 17 residues. Germline CDR1 and CDR2: SQVTM and ANQGSEA. The DNA of the CDR3 is TGCAGTATTTGGGCAGGGAGGGGGGGGATAGCCAAAAACATTCAGTACTTC. Translated: CSIWAGRGGIAKNIQYF.

The CDR3 bases are TGTGCCAGCAGCCCGAGGCCACCCTCCTACGAGCAGTACTTC. Protein: CASSPRPPSYEQYF. The rearrangement uses TRBV5-5 and TRBJ2-7; D not certain. V was pared by 4 bases and J by 0 bases, with 11 bases between. The V gene's germline CDR1 is SGHKS and CDR2 YYEKEE (reference sequence). The CDR3 covers 14 residues.

The count of this clone is one. This chain joins TRBV7-3 and TRBJ2-1, with 8 positions matching TRBD1. Trimming cost V 1 base and J 7 bases; bases outside gene matches: 12. The CDR3 is 17 residues long. The V gene's germline CDR1 is SGHTA and CDR2 FQGTGA. CDR3 DNA: TGTGCCAGCAGCTTAAGAGTCGGGACAGGTATTTTGAATGAGCAGTTCTTC. This codes for CASSLRVGTGILNEQFF. Variable domain in full (rest from reference TRBV7-3 and TRBJ2-1): GAGVSQTPSNKVTEKGKYVELRCDPISGHTALYWYRQSLGQGPEFLIYFQGTGAADDSGLPNDRFFAVRPEGSVSTLKIQRTERGDSAVYLCASSLRVGTGILNEQFFGPGTRLTVL.

This chain connects TRBV30 to TRBJ2-1; 10 bases are shared with TRBD2. This CDR3 is 14 amino acids long. V lost 8 bases, J lost 0 bases, and 4 bases stayed unmatched. CDR1 is GTSNPN, CDR2 SVGIG, per germline (reference sequence). CDR3 DNA: TGTGCCCTAGCGGGAGCCTTCTCCTACAATGAGCAGTTCTTC. It codes for CALAGAFSYNEQFF.

This rearrangement joins TRBV9 to TRBJ2-3; D perhaps matches TRBD1 (5 bases). The CDR3 covers 14 residues. Germline V gene sequence: CDR1 SGDLS, CDR2 YYNGEE. Between the trimmed V and J ends, which lost 0 bases and 4 bases, there was a span of 9 bases. CDR3 protein: CASSVEGASDTQYF. In DNA, the CDR3 is TGTGCCAGCAGCGTAGAAGGGGCGTCAGATACGCAGTATTTT.

This chain connects TRBV19 to TRBJ2-3, with 7 nucleotides matching TRBD2. Germline V CDR1 and CDR2: LNHDA, SQIVND (reference sequence). V lost 3 bases to trimming and J lost 3 bases; unmatched junction nucleotides: 6. The CDR3 covers 15 residues. The CDR3 DNA follows: TGTGCCAGTAGTATTCGCGGGGGAGGAACAGATACGCAGTATTTT. Protein product: CASSIRGGGTDTQYF.

This clone was seen more than once but under ten times. The chain combines TRBV11-1 with TRBJ1-1; 12 positions agree with TRBD1. The CDR3 totals 17 residues. The germline V gene encodes CDR1 SGHAT and CDR2 FQDESV (reference sequence). V was clipped by 1 base and J by 0 bases; unmatched bases: 3. The CDR3 loop is CASSLVGQGALNTEAFF. The DNA of the CDR3 is TGTGCCAGCAGCTTAGTGGGACAGGGGGCTTTGAACACTGAAGCTTTCTTT.

In its sample, this clone was seen a few times. The chain combines TRBV29-1 with TRBJ2-1, with a tentative D call TRBD2 (5 bases). CDR1 is SQVTM, CDR2 ANQGSEA, per germline. Trimming stripped 3 bases from V and 8 bases from J, with 23 bases between. The CDR3 has 16 amino acids. CDR3 sequence reads: CSVEVGRLAPRDEQFF. In DNA form, the CDR3 reads TGCAGCGTTGAGGTCGGACGGCTAGCTCCTAGGGATGAGCAGTTCTTC.

V usage is TRBV5-4 and J usage is TRBJ2-1; perhaps TRBD1 as D (6 bases). This CDR3 is built from 17 residues. CDR1 and CDR2 from the germline V gene are SGHNT and YYREEE (reference sequence). V was clipped by 0 bases and J by 6 bases, with 19 bases between them. CDR3 coding DNA: TGTGCCAGCAGCTTGGGGACAGTCCCCAAGGTACCCAATGAGCAGTTCTTC. Translating it yields CASSLGTVPKVPNEQFF.

This chain links TRBV5-1 with TRBJ1-2, with D perhaps TRBD1 (5 bases). CDR3 length equals 17 residues. V dropped 2 bases and J dropped 2 bases, with 19 bases sitting between them. Germline V gene data show CDR1 as SGHRS and CDR2 as YFSETQ. The CDR3 protein is CASSFPGRGDGNYGYTF. CDR3 DNA sequence: TGCGCCAGCAGCTTCCCGGGCCGGGGGGATGGAAACTATGGCTACACCTTC.

A few counts support this clone. The rearrangement links TRBV4-3 to TRBJ2-5; D unresolved. The CDR3 length is 15 residues. Trimming took off 0 bases at V and 11 bases at J, with 19 bases between the two ends. Germline assignment: CDR1 LGHNA and CDR2 YSLEER. This chain's CDR3 is CASSQEKNSPLEQYF. In DNA form, the CDR3 reads TGCGCCAGCAGCCAAGAGAAGAACAGCCCCTTAGAGCAGTACTTC.

About this clone itself: Other DNA sequences of this sample code for an identical CDR3. The chain has TRBV5-4 and TRBJ2-3, with 12 bases lining up with TRBD2. Germline values: CDR1 SGHNT, CDR2 YYREEE (reference sequence). V lost 8 bases, J lost 3 bases, and 7 bases stayed unmatched. This CDR3 spans 15 amino acids. The CDR3 region is CASRAGTSGTDTQYF. The CDR3 bases are TGTGCCAGTAGAGCGGGGACTAGCGGGACAGATACGCAGTATTTT.

The V call is TRBV5-6, the J call TRBJ2-7; perhaps TRBD1 as D (6 bases). V was clipped by 2 bases and J by 5 bases, with 14 bases between them. Germline loops: CDR1 SGHDT, CDR2 YYEEEE. The CDR3 is 14 residues long. The CDR3 loop reads CASSFWKGVDEQYF. CDR3 sequence (DNA): TGTGCCAGCAGCTTTTGGAAGGGGGTCGACGAGCAGTACTTC.

Only a few counts were recorded for this clone. This chain joins TRBV28 and TRBJ2-7; 15 bases map to TRBD2. The CDR3 spans 18 residues. Germline loops: CDR1 MDHEN, CDR2 SYDVKM. The V gene end was trimmed by 4 bases and the J gene end by 4 bases; junction bases not matched to a gene: 11. This CDR3 reads CASSSDTGLAGGVYEQYF. The CDR3 coding sequence is TGTGCCAGCAGTTCCGACACGGGACTAGCGGGAGGTGTATACGAGCAGTACTTC.

Here the CDR3 DNA reads TGTGCCAGCAGCTTACCGGGCTCCTACGAGCAGTACTTC. Translated, it gives CASSLPGSYEQYF. J is TRBJ2-7 and V is TRBV11-2; D gene uncertain. V was shortened by 2 bases and J by 0 bases, with 5 bases between the two germline ends. Germline-derived CDR1 and CDR2 are SGHAT and FQNNGV. CDR3 length: 13 residues.

The J gene is TRBJ2-1, the V gene TRBV5-4; D is perhaps TRBD2 (6 bases). CDR1 SGHNT and CDR2 YYREEE come from the germline V gene (reference sequence). Trimming left V 4 bases short and J 11 bases short, with 16 bases between. This CDR3 is 13 amino acids long. This CDR3 is CASSIPGLQKQFF. The CDR3 DNA sequence: TGTGCCAGCAGCATACCGGGACTCCAAAAGCAGTTCTTC.